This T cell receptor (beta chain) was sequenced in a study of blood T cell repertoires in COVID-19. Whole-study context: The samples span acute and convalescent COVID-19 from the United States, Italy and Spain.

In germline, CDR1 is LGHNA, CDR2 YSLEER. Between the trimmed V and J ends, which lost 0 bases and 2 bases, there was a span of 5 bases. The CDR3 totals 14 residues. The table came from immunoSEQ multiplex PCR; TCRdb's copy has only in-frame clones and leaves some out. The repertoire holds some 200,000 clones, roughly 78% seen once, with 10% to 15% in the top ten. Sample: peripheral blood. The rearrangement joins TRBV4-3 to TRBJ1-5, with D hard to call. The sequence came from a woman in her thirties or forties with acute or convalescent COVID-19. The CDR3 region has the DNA TGCGCCAGCAGCCAAGACCGAGGCAATCAGCCCCAGCATTTT. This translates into CASSQDRGNQPQHF.